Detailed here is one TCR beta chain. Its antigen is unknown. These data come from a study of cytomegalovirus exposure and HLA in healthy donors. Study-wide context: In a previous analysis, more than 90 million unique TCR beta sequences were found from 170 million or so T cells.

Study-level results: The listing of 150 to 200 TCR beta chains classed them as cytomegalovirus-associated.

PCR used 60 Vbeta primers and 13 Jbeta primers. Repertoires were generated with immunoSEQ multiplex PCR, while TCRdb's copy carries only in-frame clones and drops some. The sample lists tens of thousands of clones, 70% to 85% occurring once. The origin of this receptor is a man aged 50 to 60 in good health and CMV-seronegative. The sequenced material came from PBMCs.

The CDR3 DNA follows: TGCGCCAGCAGCTTGGGAGCGGCGGCTCTTTACGAGCAGTACTTC. Encoded protein: CASSLGAAALYEQYF. The V and J genes are TRBV5-1 and TRBJ2-7, with D possibly being TRBD2 (5 bases). Germline CDR1 SGHRS, CDR2 YFSETQ. The CDR3 runs to 15 residues. The V end lost 0 bases, the J end lost 4 bases, and 14 bases lay between the germline ends.